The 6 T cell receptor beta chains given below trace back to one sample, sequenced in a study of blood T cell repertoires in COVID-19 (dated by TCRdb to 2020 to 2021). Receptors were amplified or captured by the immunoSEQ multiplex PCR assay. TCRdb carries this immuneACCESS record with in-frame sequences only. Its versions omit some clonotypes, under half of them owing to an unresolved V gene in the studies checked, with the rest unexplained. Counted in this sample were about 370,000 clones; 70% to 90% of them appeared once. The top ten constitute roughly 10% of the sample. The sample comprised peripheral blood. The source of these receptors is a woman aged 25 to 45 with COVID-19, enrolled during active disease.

The CDR3 region is CASSSRRVYNEQFF. DNA for the CDR3: TGTGCCAGTAGTAGTAGAAGAGTCTACAATGAGCAGTTCTTC. The chain links TRBV19 to TRBJ2-1; no reliable D call. Germline V CDR1 and CDR2: LNHDA, SQIVND (reference sequence). The ends were cut back, 4 bases at V and 3 bases at J, with 10 bases in the middle. CDR3 length equals 14 residues.

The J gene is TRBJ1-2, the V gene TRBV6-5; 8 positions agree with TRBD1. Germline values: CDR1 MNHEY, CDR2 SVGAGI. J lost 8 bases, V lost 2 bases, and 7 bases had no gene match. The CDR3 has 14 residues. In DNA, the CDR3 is TGTGCCAGCAGTTACCTGGACAGGGAGGGAGGCTACACCTTC. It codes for CASSYLDREGGYTF.

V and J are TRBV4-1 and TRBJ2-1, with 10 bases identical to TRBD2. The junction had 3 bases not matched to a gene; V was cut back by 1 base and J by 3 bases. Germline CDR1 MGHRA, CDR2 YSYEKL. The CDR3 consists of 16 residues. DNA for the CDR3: TGCGCCAGCAGCCAAGGGGGACTAGCGTTCTACAATGAGCAGTTCTTC. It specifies CASSQGGLAFYNEQFF.

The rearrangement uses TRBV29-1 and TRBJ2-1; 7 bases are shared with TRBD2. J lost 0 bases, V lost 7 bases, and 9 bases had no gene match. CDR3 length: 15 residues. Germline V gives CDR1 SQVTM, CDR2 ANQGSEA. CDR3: CSALGLVYSYNEQFF. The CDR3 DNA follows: TGCAGCGCCTTAGGACTAGTCTACTCCTACAATGAGCAGTTCTTC.

The CDR3: CASSPRWQGTHGYTF. CDR3 sequence (DNA): TGTGCCAGCAGTCCGCGGTGGCAGGGAACCCATGGCTACACCTTC. The rearrangement uses TRBV6-2 or TRBV6-3 and TRBJ1-2; possibly TRBD1 for D (5 bases). Looked up from germline, CDR1 is MNHEY and CDR2 is SVGEGT. Trimming shortened V by 5 bases and J by 6 bases, and 19 bases separated the two germline ends. The CDR3 is made up of 15 amino acids.

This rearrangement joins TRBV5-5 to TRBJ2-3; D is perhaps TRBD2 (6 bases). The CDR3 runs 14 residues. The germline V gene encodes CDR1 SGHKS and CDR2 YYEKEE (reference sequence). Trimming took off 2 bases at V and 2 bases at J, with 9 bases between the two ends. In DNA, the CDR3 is TGTGCCAGCAGCTTCCGGACTAACACAGATACGCAGTATTTT. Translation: CASSFRTNTDTQYF.